A selection of T cell receptor beta chains follows, all from one sample in a study of cytomegalovirus exposure and HLA in healthy donors. Generated by immunoSEQ multiplex PCR, the TCRdb table keeps only in-frame clones and is missing some. The data hold about 86,000 clones, with around 80% observed a single time. The specimen was PBMCs. Receptors were obtained from a male donor in good health and CMV-seropositive. Each CDR3 is given with its conserved first and last residue.

TRBV7-3	TRBJ2-2	CASSSGLQTGELFF
TRBV7-9	TRBJ2-1	CASRDLAGGPDEQFF
TRBV28	TRBJ1-5	CASSFWTGIRQPQHF
TRBV6-5	TRBJ2-7	CASRPGTDYEQYF
TRBV19	TRBJ2-7	CASSIVAETYEQYF
TRBV6-5	TRBJ2-7	CASSYSSQAITKQYF
TRBV7-9	TRBJ1-2	CASSDALTGAGYTF
TRBV14	TRBJ1-2	CASSQWKGRNYGYTF
TRBV7-9	TRBJ2-2	CASSSTGVGELFF
TRBV6-1	TRBJ2-1	CASPSNQDFYNEQFF
TRBV5-5	TRBJ1-1	CASSIQEKNTEAFF
TRBV25-1	TRBJ2-5	CATNPGLAGGETQYF
TRBV19	TRBJ2-1	CASSYRDYLNEQFF
TRBV7-9	TRBJ2-7	CASSLSSQSYEQYF
TRBV6-1	TRBJ1-5	CASSGTGPSNQPQHF
TRBV6-1	TRBJ2-1	CASSDWRPSEFF
TRBV7-6	TRBJ2-7	CASSGSSRVFYEQYF
TRBV10-1	TRBJ2-7	CASSDIGQGAFYEQYF
TRBV5-1	TRBJ1-1	CASSLAGSNTEAFF
TRBV28	TRBJ2-3	CASSPGLAVPTDTQYF
TRBV25-1	TRBJ2-3	CASSPGLAGAGDTQYF
TRBV5-1	TRBJ2-1	CASSPTSGPNNEQFF
TRBV15	TRBJ1-5	CATSGGRVNQPQHF
TRBV15	TRBJ2-2	CATSRRDSFGGELFF
TRBV4-1	TRBJ2-1	CASSQGGREFF
TRBV7-6	TRBJ1-1	CASKLTGNTEAFF
TRBV5-1	TRBJ1-2	CASSLEFGTAQNLHF
TRBV2	TRBJ2-7	CASSEGAGVYEQYF
TRBV7-3	TRBJ2-6	CASSARVQGGTLSGANVLTF
TRBV7-2	TRBJ2-6	CASSLNAASGANVLTF
TRBV7-8	TRBJ2-7	CASTKGDSYEQYF